This TCR beta chain was observed in a study of shared clonotypes between healthy human individuals. Study results and limitations: On the whole, naive subsets had larger estimated richness than memory subsets had.

The healthy adult donors were HIV-negative and reported no recent acute infections or vaccinations. This clone has a single count. Its antigen is not known. With 6 bases clipped from V and 1 base from J, the junction kept 9 bases outside the gene matches. The CDR3 has 16 amino acids. Germline assignment: CDR1 MNHNY and CDR2 SVGAGI (reference sequence). Only in-frame clones appear in the TCRdb table, and some are missing; sequencing was by immunoSEQ multiplex PCR. The repertoire has roughly 2.6 million clones, approximately 94% of them found once; the top ten carry more than 0.12%. Sequenced: naive CD4+ T cells sorted from blood. Subset given: CD45RA+ positively selected. The chain joins TRBV6-6 to TRBJ2-3; 8 nucleotides match TRBD2. The sequence was collected from a man younger than 35 in good health. CDR3 coding DNA: TGTGCCAGCAGCTCCAGGGGTAGCGGGGGCACAGATACGCAGTATTTT. Amino acids: CASSSRGSGGTDTQYF.